This T cell receptor (beta chain) was sequenced in a study of blood T cell repertoires in COVID-19. Study summary: Nucleic acid was either cDNA or gDNA, and it came from T cells, B-cell-depleted T cells, or PBMCs.

V shed 1 base, J shed 5 bases, and the junction held 11 bases outside the gene matches. Germline lookup yields CDR1 ENHRY and CDR2 SYGVKD. This CDR3 is built from 16 residues. In the original workflow: Nucleated cell counts were estimated from reference gene primer amplification. Produced via immunoSEQ multiplex PCR; TCRdb's table is partial and in-frame only. The D gene and trimming were derived from the DNA, and the V and J assignments and clone size from that table. The data show around 150,000 clones, almost 80% seen once. In this sample, this clone turned up once. The clonotype originates from a man aged 50 to 59 with active or convalescent COVID-19. The sample taken for sequencing was peripheral blood. The rearrangement joins TRBV10-3 to TRBJ2-7, with TRBD1 identical over 7 bases. The CDR3 DNA follows: TGTGCCATCAGTGAGTTATTTGAGACAGGGTCCCACGAGCAGTACTTC. This sequence encodes CAISELFETGSHEQYF.